The present TCR beta chain was sequenced within a study of blood T cell repertoires in COVID-19. At the level of the study: Both acute and convalescent COVID-19 samples were obtained from the United States, Italy and Spain. T cells, B-cell-depleted T cells, or PBMCs provided the cDNA or gDNA that served as material.

Seattle patients were enrolled during active infection and followed longitudinally. The repertoire was sequenced with immunoSEQ multiplex PCR; TCRdb's copy has only in-frame clones and lacks some. The sample yields approximately 250,000 clones, 80% to 90% seen once. This clone has just one count. Germline CDR1 reads LGHNA; CDR2 reads YNFKEQ. J gave up 5 bases and V 3 bases, and 10 bases lay outside the gene matches. The CDR3 runs 18 residues. This clonotype originated in a woman aged 65 to 85 with COVID-19, enrolled during active disease. The chain carries TRBV4-2 and TRBJ2-1; 13 nucleotides agree with TRBD2. The sequenced sample consisted of peripheral blood. CDR3 amino acids: CASSQTRTSGSLDNEQFF. The CDR3 coding sequence is TGTGCCAGCAGCCAGACAAGGACTAGCGGGAGTCTGGACAATGAGCAGTTCTTC.